Sequencing of this T cell receptor beta chain was carried out in a study of blood T cell repertoires in COVID-19. The CDR3 is 14 amino acids. Trimming shortened V by 4 bases and J by 2 bases, and 9 bases separated the two germline ends. Germline CDR1 reads SGHTA; CDR2 reads FQGTGA. As handled by the study authors: Quantification of nucleated cells was approximated via reference gene primer amplification. Assay: immunoSEQ multiplex PCR; the TCRdb copy retains only in-frame clones and omits some. V and J calls and clone size come straight from that table; D and trimming were deduced from the DNA. The table includes 200,000 to 250,000 clones, around nine tenths detected once.

The TCR was taken from a woman aged 55-70 years with acute or convalescent COVID-19. Sequencing used peripheral blood. The J gene is TRBJ1-5, the V gene TRBV7-3, with D possibly matching TRBD1 (5 bases). The CDR3 sequence: CASSSGGRNQPQHF. The CDR3 nucleotides read TGTGCCAGCAGCTCCGGGGGTCGCAATCAGCCCCAGCATTTT.